The 28 T cell receptor beta chains listed next were all sequenced from one sample in a study of regulatory T cells in long-lasting Graves disease. The TCR beta library used iRepertoire HTBI primers with Arm-PCR amplification of CDR3. TCRdb recomputed calls from the multiplex PCR reads with MiXCR, one row per CDR3 protein. The sample lists a few hundred thousand distinct CDR3 sequences, around 19% occurring once. Noted time point: newly diagnosed GD, antithyroid drugs for less than 3 months. From PBMCs, RNA was extracted and then used to make the TCR library. Specimen: peripheral blood mononuclear cells (PBMCs), collected at new diagnosis, from a patient treated with antithyroid drugs. These receptors originate from a female donor with Graves disease.

Ten or more counts support this clonotype. This chain connects TRBV10-2 to TRBJ1-1; D call uncertain. Germline-derived CDR1 and CDR2 are WSHSY and SAAADI. V lost 10 bases to trimming and J lost 3 bases, with 18 bases between them. The CDR3 runs 14 residues. The chain's CDR3 is CATSAEEKYTEAFF. CDR3 nucleotides: TGCGCCACCTCCGCGGAGGAGAAGTACACTGAAGCTTTCTTT.

A remark on this clonotype: Since a much larger clone is just one base distant, this may be a read error. The CDR3 reads CASKEREEDEQFF. Written as DNA, the CDR3 is TGTGCCAGCAAAGAGCGGGAGGAGGATGAGCAGTTCTTC. J is TRBJ2-1 and V is TRBV6-2 or TRBV6-3, with 9 bases fitting TRBD2. The ends lost 7 bases at V and 8 bases at J; junction bases unmatched: 6. This CDR3 is 13 amino acids long. Germline V lookup: CDR1 MNHEY, CDR2 SVGEGT.

This clonotype was seen ten or more times. The V and J genes are TRBV20-1 and TRBJ1-5; 10 bases fit TRBD1. Trimming cost V 5 bases and J 3 bases; bases outside gene matches: 4. The germline V gene encodes CDR1 DFQATT and CDR2 SNEGSKA (reference sequence). The CDR3 runs 14 residues. CDR3 nucleotides: TGCAGTGCTGAGGGGACAGGGGCCAATCAGCCCCAGCATTTT. It encodes CSAEGTGANQPQHF.

V and J are TRBV29-1 and TRBJ1-2, with 7 positions matching TRBD1. The CDR3 runs to 14 residues. Trimming at V came to 0 bases and at J to 5 bases, leaving 6 bases not matched to a gene. The germline CDR1 and CDR2 sequences are SQVTM and ANQGSEA. Written as DNA, the CDR3 is TGCAGCGTTGAAGAACCGGGACAGCTATATGGCTACACCTTC. It yields the protein CSVEEPGQLYGYTF.

The chain employs TRBV6-1 and TRBJ2-1; D is undetermined. Germline assignment: CDR1 MNHNS and CDR2 SASEGT. The CDR3 runs to 12 residues. The V gene lost 3 bases and the J gene lost 7 bases, with 7 bases spanning the gap. In nucleotides, the CDR3 is TGTGCCAGCAGTGAGCCCCCGAATGAGCAGTTCTTC. Residues: CASSEPPNEQFF.

The rearrangement uses TRBV5-4 and TRBJ2-7; TRBD2 agrees at 11 bases. This CDR3 contains 14 residues. Unmatched junction bases numbered 4, after V lost 2 bases and J lost 6 bases. CDR1 is SGHNT, CDR2 YYREEE, per germline (reference sequence). CDR3 bases: TGTGCCAGCAGCTTACTAGCGGGAGAAGGCGAGCAGTACTTC. Residues: CASSLLAGEGEQYF.

On this clonotype itself: This may be a read error: a much more frequent sequence differs by one nucleotide. This sequence joins TRBV6-5 and TRBJ2-1; D might be TRBD1 (5 bases). The germline CDR1 and CDR2 sequences are MNHEY and SVGAGI. The CDR3 consists of 13 residues. The CDR3 region is CDSIDSSYNEQFF. CDR3 nucleotides: TGTGACAGCATCGACAGCTCCTACAATGAGCAGTTCTTC.

The V and J genes are TRBV5-4 and TRBJ2-5, with a tentative D call TRBD1 (5 bases). The CDR3 spans 14 residues. The germline V gene encodes CDR1 SGHNT and CDR2 YYREEE (reference sequence). Trimming stripped 2 bases from V and 2 bases from J, with 10 bases between. The CDR3 spells CASSLQAVQETQYF. CDR3 DNA sequence: TGTGCCAGCAGCTTACAGGCAGTTCAAGAGACCCAGTACTTC.

This clonotype was observed many times. The chain is built from TRBV9 and TRBJ1-1, with D possibly being TRBD1 (5 bases). Between the trimmed V and J ends, which lost 3 bases and 4 bases, there was a span of 19 bases. The CDR3 totals 16 residues. Germline V gives CDR1 SGDLS, CDR2 YYNGEE. The DNA for the CDR3 is TGTGCCAGCAGCGGGGGGGGAGGGGCTGGTCGCACTGAAGCTTTCTTT. It specifies CASSGGGGAGRTEAFF.

This clonotype appeared many times. V gene TRBV11-3 combines with J gene TRBJ2-1; D tentatively reads TRBD1 or TRBD2 (6 bases each). This CDR3 has 17 residues. V lost 0 bases and J 2 bases, leaving 14 bases between the germline ends. In germline, CDR1 is SGHNT, CDR2 YENEEA. The CDR3 region has the DNA TGTGCCAGCAGCTTAGATCGGGGTCGGGGGCCCTACAATGAGCAGTTCTTC. Protein sequence: CASSLDRGRGPYNEQFF.

This clonotype was detected many times. The V call is TRBV11-2, the J call TRBJ1-1; D possibly corresponds to TRBD1 (5 bases). CDR1 SGHAT and CDR2 FQNNGV come from the germline V gene. The CDR3 is made up of 14 amino acids. V lost 5 bases to trimming and J lost 6 bases, with 16 bases between them. CDR3 loop: CASSHSGFLAEAFF. CDR3 coding DNA: TGTGCCAGCAGCCATTCAGGGTTCCTCGCTGAAGCTTTCTTT.

This clonotype was seen at least ten times. The V and J genes are TRBV2 and TRBJ2-2, with D hard to call. Germline CDR1 is SNHLY and CDR2 is FYNNEI. The CDR3 loop spans 14 amino acids. V was shortened by 6 bases and J by 1 base, with 9 bases between the two germline ends. The CDR3, as DNA: TGTGCCAGCAGGCCCTACCAGAACACCGGGGAGCTGTTTTTT. Translated, it gives CASRPYQNTGELFF.

Turning to this clonotype: A read error is the likely source, as a far larger clone sits one nucleotide away. In DNA, the CDR3 is TGTACCAGCAGCTCCCCCGGGACTAGCGGGAGTGGCTATGAGCAGTTCTTC. The encoded protein is CTSSSPGTSGSGYEQFF. V and J are TRBV7-9 and TRBJ2-1; the match to TRBD2 covers 14 bases. The germline V gene encodes CDR1 SEHNR and CDR2 FQNEAQ (reference sequence). The CDR3 spans 17 residues.

The V and J genes are TRBV12-3 or TRBV12-4 and TRBJ2-7, with a tentative D call TRBD1 (6 bases). The CDR3 consists of 15 residues. V was trimmed by 6 bases and J by 3 bases, leaving 18 bases between them. CDR3 coding DNA: TGTGCCAGCAGCCCCAGCGGACAGCCAAGCTACGAGCAGTACTTC. Translating gives CASSPSGQPSYEQYF.

Ten or more counts support this clonotype. This chain joins TRBV20-1 and TRBJ2-7; D is tentatively TRBD1 or TRBD2 (5 bases each). The CDR3 has 13 residues. Germline CDR1 and CDR2: DFQATT and SNEGSKA (reference sequence). CDR3 bases: TGCAGCGGGACCGGCGGACGCTCCTACGAGCAGTACTTC. It yields the protein CSGTGGRSYEQYF.

This clonotype came up many times. The V gene is TRBV6-5, the J gene TRBJ1-4; D is unclear. The CDR3 length is 14 residues. Germline CDR1 reads MNHEY; CDR2 reads SVGAGI. Trimming took off 0 bases at V and 8 bases at J, with 10 bases between the two ends. Here the CDR3 reads CASSYSRMREKLFF. In DNA form, the CDR3 reads TGTGCCAGCAGTTACTCGAGGATGAGGGAAAAACTGTTTTTT.

In this sample, this clonotype turned up a few times. This sequence joins TRBV5-1 and TRBJ1-1, with no clear D. Germline CDR1 is SGHRS and CDR2 is YFSETQ. The CDR3 has 13 residues. V lost 0 bases and J 4 bases, leaving 7 bases between the germline ends. The CDR3 DNA reads TGCGCCAGCAGCTTGGTAGGAGTCACTGAAGCTTTCTTT. It encodes CASSLVGVTEAFF.

This clonotype was detected only a few times. The junction departs from the called germline gene at one end, perhaps through a read error. As DNA, the CDR3 is TGTGCTAGCAGCTTAGGCGGGGCAGGGACTGAGCAGTTCTTC. Protein product: CASSLGGAGTEQFF. The V gene is TRBV7-7, the J gene TRBJ2-1; the D gene is possibly TRBD2 (6 bases). The CDR3 sequence is 14 residues long. The germline V gene has CDR1 SSHAT and CDR2 FNYEAQ (reference sequence). Drawing the rest from reference TRBV7-7 and TRBJ2-1, the complete variable domain is GAGVSQSPRYKVTKRGQDVTLRCDPISSHATLYWYQQALGQGPEFLTYFNYEAQPDKSGLPSDRFSAERPEGSISTLTIQRTEQRDSAMYRCASSLGGAGTEQFFGPGTRLTVL.

Concerning this clonotype: With a much larger clone just one base away, this may be a read error. This rearrangement joins TRBV20-1 to TRBJ2-7; the D gene is possibly TRBD2 (5 bases). The CDR3 has 11 residues. Germline V gene sequence: CDR1 DFQATT, CDR2 SNEGSKA (reference sequence). V was pared by 5 bases and J by 7 bases, with 12 bases between. DNA for the CDR3: TGCAGTGCTGGCAAGTCGGGGGAGCAGTACTTC. It codes for CSAGKSGEQYF.

The chain combines TRBV11-2 with TRBJ2-7; tentatively, D is TRBD2 (6 bases). V lost 5 bases, J lost 7 bases, and 24 bases lay in between. The CDR3 totals 16 residues. The germline V gene has CDR1 SGHAT and CDR2 FQNNGV. The CDR3 spells CASSLPGQPLAWEQYV. The DNA for the CDR3 is TGTGCCAGCAGCCTTCCGGGGCAGCCGCTAGCGTGGGAGCAGTACGTC.

This clonotype was picked up many times. J is TRBJ2-7 and V is TRBV6-2 or TRBV6-3; D gene ambiguous. This CDR3 comprises 15 residues. Looked up from germline, CDR1 is MNHEY and CDR2 is SVGEGT. V lost 6 bases and J 0 bases, leaving 15 bases between the germline ends. Written as DNA, the CDR3 is TGTGCCAGCAGGACAAGGGCACCAAGCTCCTACGAGCAGTACTTC. It yields the protein CASRTRAPSSYEQYF.

This chain uses TRBV20-1 with TRBJ2-5; D is uncertain. The CDR3 contains 12 residues. V lost 1 base to trimming and J lost 3 bases, with 6 bases between them. Germline assignment: CDR1 DFQATT and CDR2 SNEGSKA (reference sequence). The CDR3 nucleotides are TGCAGTGCTAGAGCCATCGAAGAGACCCAGTACTTC. This gives the protein CSARAIEETQYF.

This clonotype has at least ten counts. This sequence joins TRBV4-1 and TRBJ2-1, with D possibly TRBD1 on 6 matching bases. Trimming shortened V by 0 bases and J by 10 bases, and 10 bases separated the two germline ends. The germline CDR1 and CDR2 sequences are MGHRA and YSYEKL. This CDR3 has 13 amino acids. In nucleotides, the CDR3 is TGCGCCAGCAGCCAAGAGAGGGGGACGGAGCAGTTCTTC. Its translation: CASSQERGTEQFF.

This clonotype was found many times. This chain joins TRBV11-2 and TRBJ2-3, with unresolved D. Germline CDR1 SGHAT, CDR2 FQNNGV. This CDR3 has 13 amino acids. V shed 5 bases and J shed 3 bases, with 9 bases lying between them. The CDR3 loop is CASSPSATDTQYF. Written as DNA, the CDR3 is TGTGCCAGCAGCCCCTCCGCAACAGATACGCAGTATTTT.

This clonotype was seen ten or more times. V and J are TRBV19 and TRBJ2-2; D possibly matches TRBD1 or TRBD2 (5 bases each). V dropped 6 bases and J dropped 0 bases, with 8 bases sitting between them. Germline lookup yields CDR1 LNHDA and CDR2 SQIVND (reference sequence). The CDR3 runs to 14 residues. In DNA form, the CDR3 reads TGTGCCAGTAGGGGGACGGCGAACACCGGGGAGCTGTTTTTT. Amino acids: CASRGTANTGELFF.

A remark on this clonotype: A far larger clone is off by one base, so a read error is likely. The CDR3 DNA sequence: TGTGCCAGCACCCTAGCGGGATTCGCCTACAATAAGCAGTTCTTC. It specifies CASTLAGFAYNKQFF. This rearrangement joins TRBV2 to TRBJ2-1; 9 nucleotides agree with TRBD2. The CDR3 consists of 15 residues. Germline-derived CDR1 and CDR2 are SNHLY and FYNNEI.

This clonotype was counted at least ten times. The V and J genes are TRBV12-3 or TRBV12-4 and TRBJ2-7, with D possibly matching TRBD2 (6 bases). V was trimmed by 5 bases and J by 2 bases, leaving 16 bases between them. The CDR3 spans 15 residues. The CDR3 loop reads CASSPREMGPYEQYF. In nucleotides, the CDR3 is TGTGCCAGCAGTCCTCGGGAGATGGGACCCTACGAGCAGTACTTC.

In this sample, this clonotype turned up many times. The chain employs TRBV3-1 and TRBJ1-2; 12 nucleotides agree with TRBD1. The CDR3 consists of 13 residues. Germline loops: CDR1 LGHDT, CDR2 YNNKEL (reference sequence). V dropped 8 bases and J dropped 8; count of bases not matched to a gene: 6. CDR3 in amino acids: CASSKGTGGGYTF. DNA of the CDR3: TGTGCCAGCTCAAAAGGGACAGGGGGCGGCTACACCTTC.